This TCR beta chain was obtained from a study of blood T cell repertoires in COVID-19. The CDR3 runs 10 residues. V shed 3 bases and J shed 6 bases, with 2 bases lying between them. Profiled with immunoSEQ multiplex PCR; TCRdb holds only in-frame clones, not every one. The sample has hundreds of thousands of clones, roughly 88% seen once. Sequences were obtained from peripheral blood. The receptor was isolated from a man older than 75 with acute or convalescent COVID-19. The chain links TRBV12-3 or TRBV12-4 to TRBJ1-2, with D hard to call. The CDR3 bases are TGTGCCAGCAGTTTCGATGGCTACACCTTC. This encodes CASSFDGYTF.